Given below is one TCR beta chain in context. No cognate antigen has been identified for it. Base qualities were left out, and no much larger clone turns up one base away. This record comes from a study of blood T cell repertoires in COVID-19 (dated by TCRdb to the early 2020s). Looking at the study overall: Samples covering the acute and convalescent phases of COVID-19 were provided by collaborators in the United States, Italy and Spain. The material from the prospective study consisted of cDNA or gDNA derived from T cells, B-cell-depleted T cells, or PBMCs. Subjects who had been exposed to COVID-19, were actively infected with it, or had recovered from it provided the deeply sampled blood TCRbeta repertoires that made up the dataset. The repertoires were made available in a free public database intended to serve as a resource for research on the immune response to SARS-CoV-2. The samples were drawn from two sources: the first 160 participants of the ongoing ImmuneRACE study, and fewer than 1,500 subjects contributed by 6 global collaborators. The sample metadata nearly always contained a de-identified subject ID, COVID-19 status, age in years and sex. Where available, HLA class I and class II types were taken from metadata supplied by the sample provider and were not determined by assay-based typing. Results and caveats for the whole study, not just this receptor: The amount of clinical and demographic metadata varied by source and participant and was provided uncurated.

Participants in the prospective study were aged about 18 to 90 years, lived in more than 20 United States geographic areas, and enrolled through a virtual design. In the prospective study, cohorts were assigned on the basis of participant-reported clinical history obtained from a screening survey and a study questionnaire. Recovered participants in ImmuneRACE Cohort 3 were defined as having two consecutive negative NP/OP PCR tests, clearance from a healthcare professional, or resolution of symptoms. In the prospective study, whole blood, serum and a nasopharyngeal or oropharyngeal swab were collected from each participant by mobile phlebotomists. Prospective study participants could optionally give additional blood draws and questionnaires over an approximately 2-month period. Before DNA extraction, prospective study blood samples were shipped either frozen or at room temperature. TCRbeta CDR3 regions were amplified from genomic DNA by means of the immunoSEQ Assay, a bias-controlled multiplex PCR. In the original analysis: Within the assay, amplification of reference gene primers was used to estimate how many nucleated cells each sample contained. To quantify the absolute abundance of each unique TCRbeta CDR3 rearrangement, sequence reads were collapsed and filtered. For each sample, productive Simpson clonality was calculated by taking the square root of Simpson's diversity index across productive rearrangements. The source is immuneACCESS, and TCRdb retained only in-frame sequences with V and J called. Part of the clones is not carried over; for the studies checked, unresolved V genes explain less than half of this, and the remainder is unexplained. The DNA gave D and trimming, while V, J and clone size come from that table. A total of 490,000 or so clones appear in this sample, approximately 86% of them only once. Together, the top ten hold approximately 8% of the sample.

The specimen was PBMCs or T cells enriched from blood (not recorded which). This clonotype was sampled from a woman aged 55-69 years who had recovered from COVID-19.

CDR3 reads: CASSSDGGTDYYGYTF. The bases are TGCGCCAGCAGCTCAGACGGCGGGACAGACTACTATGGCTACACCTTC. The chain is assembled from TRBV5-1 and TRBJ1-2; 7 central nucleotides agree with TRBD1. CDR1 and CDR2 were assigned from the germline V gene as SGHRS and YFSETQ. V ends up 3 bases short and J 3 bases short, with an unmatched junction base count of 11. Including the terminal cysteine and phenylalanine, the CDR3 comprises 16 residues. Only the CDR3 DNA stays, 48 bases, in frame from base 1.